These 14 T cell receptor beta chains were sequenced from one sample in a study of CD8+ T cells in alopecia areata. Treatment defined: oral pan-JAK inhibitor, 5-10 mg twice daily. Extracted RNA was reverse transcribed into cDNA, the sequencing template. Data came from immunoSEQ multiplex PCR; TCRdb stores just in-frame clones and leaves some out. The table has fewer than 200,000 clones, less than 80% seen once. Sample: CD4+ T cells sorted from blood, taken at week 24, from a patient treated with tofacitinib. The receptors derive from a human donor with alopecia areata.

The V call is TRBV14, the J call TRBJ2-5; 11 positions agree with TRBD1. The J segment lost 5 bases and the V segment lost 4 bases, leaving 6 bases of the junction unmatched. The CDR3 contains 15 residues. Germline V gene sequence: CDR1 SGHDN, CDR2 FVKESK. CDR3 loop: CASSLRTGGLETQYF. The DNA for the CDR3 is TGTGCCAGCAGCCTTCGGACAGGGGGCTTGGAGACCCAGTACTTC.

The CDR3: CASRKTGTGKQTQYF. CDR3 DNA sequence: TGTGCCAGCAGAAAAACCGGGACAGGGAAACAGACCCAGTACTTC. The chain carries TRBV6-5 and TRBJ2-5; 9 nucleotides line up with TRBD1. This CDR3 has 15 amino acids. The germline gives CDR1 MNHEY, CDR2 SVGAGI. V shed 6 bases and J 6 bases; nucleotides not matched to a gene: 11.

The rearrangement joins TRBV18 to TRBJ1-1, with TRBD1 identical over 7 bases. Per the germline V gene, CDR1 is KGHSH and CDR2 is LQKENI. The CDR3 is made up of 15 amino acids. Trimming at V came to 5 bases and at J to 3 bases, leaving 9 bases not matched to a gene. Written as DNA, the CDR3 is TGTGCCAGCTCAATCGGACAGGTACCAGACACTGAAGCTTTCTTT. Its protein is CASSIGQVPDTEAFF.

The chain links TRBV9 to TRBJ2-2; 10 nucleotides agree with TRBD2. The germline V gene has CDR1 SGDLS and CDR2 YYNGEE. The CDR3 loop spans 14 amino acids. V trimming: 5 bases; J trimming: 5 bases; junction bases outside the gene matches: 3. The CDR3 reads CASSRSGGTGELFF. Written as DNA, the CDR3 is TGTGCCAGCAGTCGTAGCGGGGGGACCGGGGAGCTGTTTTTT.

This chain uses TRBV25-1 with TRBJ2-7; D remains ambiguous. Germline V gives CDR1 MGHDK, CDR2 SYGVNS. The CDR3 loop spans 15 amino acids. The V and J ends lost 1 base and 6 bases respectively, with 16 bases between them. CDR3: CASSEFGGWRSEQYF. CDR3 in DNA: TGTGCCAGCAGTGAATTCGGTGGCTGGAGAAGCGAGCAGTACTTC.

The V and J genes are TRBV15 and TRBJ2-5; no reliable D call. Germline CDR1 is LNHNV and CDR2 is YYDKDF (reference sequence). Deletions cut 1 base from V and 5 bases from J, with 8 bases between. There are 13 residues in the CDR3. The CDR3 loop is CATSRASMETQYF. The DNA of the CDR3 is TGTGCCACCAGCAGAGCTTCCATGGAGACCCAGTACTTC.

The DNA of the CDR3 is TGCGCCAGCAGCTTGGATCCTACCCCGCTTGCCCAGTACTTC. Its protein product is CASSLDPTPLAQYF. The V gene is TRBV5-1, the J gene TRBJ2-5; D not certain. V lost 0 bases and J lost 9, with 15 bases in between. The CDR3 is 14 residues long. The germline CDR1 and CDR2 sequences are SGHRS and YFSETQ.

This chain connects TRBV5-6 to TRBJ1-3; no clear D. V was shortened by 1 base and J by 4 bases, with 3 bases between the two germline ends. This CDR3 is built from 12 residues. Germline CDR1 reads SGHDT; CDR2 reads YYEEEE. The CDR3 DNA is TGTGCCAGCAGCTTGTCCGGAAACACCATATATTTT. Its translation: CASSLSGNTIYF.

This clone was seen only a few times. This chain connects TRBV11-2 to TRBJ1-6; no firm D call. This CDR3 spans 16 amino acids. Trimming shortened V by 1 base and J by 7 bases, and 14 bases separated the two germline ends. Germline V gene data show CDR1 as SGHAT and CDR2 as FQNNGV. CDR3 nucleotides: TGTGCCAGCAGCTTAGTCGGAGGGAGAAGGAATTCACCCCTCCACTTT. The encoded protein is CASSLVGGRRNSPLHF.

The rearrangement links TRBV14 to TRBJ2-3; perhaps D is TRBD1 or TRBD2 (5 bases each). The CDR3 has 14 amino acids. Germline V gives CDR1 SGHDN, CDR2 FVKESK. Trimming stripped 3 bases from V and 7 bases from J, with 14 bases between. The CDR3 region is CASSQSMGVNTQYF. CDR3 bases: TGTGCCAGCAGCCAGTCAATGGGGGTAAATACGCAGTATTTT.

This clone was seen a single time. The chain uses TRBV10-3 and TRBJ2-3; 7 nucleotides align to TRBD2. With 8 bases clipped from V and 0 bases from J, the junction kept 5 bases outside the gene matches. The V gene's germline CDR1 is ENHRY and CDR2 SYGVKD. The CDR3 runs to 14 residues. CDR3 nucleotide sequence: TGTGCCATCCGAGGGAGGGCCAGCACAGATACGCAGTATTTT. Translating it yields CAIRGRASTDTQYF.

The chain carries TRBV11-1 and TRBJ2-5, with TRBD1 matching over 7 bases. CDR1 SGHAT and CDR2 FQDESV come from the germline V gene (reference sequence). Trimming cost V 7 bases and J 2 bases; bases outside gene matches: 7. CDR3 length: 14 residues. The CDR3 DNA reads TGTGCCAGCAACCCCGGGACAGAACAAGAGACCCAGTACTTC. Amino acids: CASNPGTEQETQYF.

The chain couples TRBV6-5 to TRBJ2-5, with D possibly TRBD2 on 6 matching bases. The V end was cut by 6 bases, the J end by 7 bases, with 15 bases between. This CDR3 is built from 13 residues. Per the germline V gene, CDR1 is MNHEY and CDR2 is SVGAGI. As DNA, the CDR3 is TGTGCCAGCAGACGATCGCAGGGAGGGACCCAGTACTTC. This sequence encodes CASRRSQGGTQYF.

The chain joins TRBV29-1 to TRBJ1-1; D unclear. V was clipped by 4 bases and J by 4 bases, with 19 bases between them. CDR1 is SQVTM, CDR2 ANQGSEA, per germline. The length of the CDR3 is 15 residues. In DNA, the CDR3 is TGCAGCGTTGCCAGCGGGAGTGGGGTAGGCACTGAAGCTTTCTTT. This codes for CSVASGSGVGTEAFF.